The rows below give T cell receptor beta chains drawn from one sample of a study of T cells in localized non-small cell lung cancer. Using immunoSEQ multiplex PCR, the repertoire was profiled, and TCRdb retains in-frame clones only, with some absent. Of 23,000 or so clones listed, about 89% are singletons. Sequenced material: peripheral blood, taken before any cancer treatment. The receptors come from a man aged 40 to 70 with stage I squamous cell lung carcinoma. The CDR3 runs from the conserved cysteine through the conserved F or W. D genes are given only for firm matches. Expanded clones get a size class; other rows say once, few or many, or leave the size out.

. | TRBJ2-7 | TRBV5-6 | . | TGTGCCAGCAGTCCCGGGGGCCGGTACGAGCAGTACTTC | CASSPGGRYEQYF
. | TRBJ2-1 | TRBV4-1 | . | TGCGCCAGCAGCCAAGACTACAATGAGCAGTTCTTC | CASSQDYNEQFF
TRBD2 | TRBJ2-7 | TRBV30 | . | TGTGCCTCGAGCGGGGGGGCCCGCTACGAGCAGTACTTC | CASSGGARYEQYF
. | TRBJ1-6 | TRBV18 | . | TGTGCCAGCTCCTTCGCAGGGAGAAATTCACCCCTCCACTTT | CASSFAGRNSPLHF
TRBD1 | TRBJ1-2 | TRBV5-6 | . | TGTGCCAGCAGCCCGGGACAGATCTATGGCTACACCTTC | CASSPGQIYGYTF
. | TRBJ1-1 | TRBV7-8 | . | TGTGCCAGCAGCTTAGCCGGTTCTCCCCTCCCCCTGGAAGCTTTCTTT | CASSLAGSPLPLEAFF
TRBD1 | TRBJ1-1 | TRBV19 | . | TGTGCCAGTAGTATTAGCAGGGGGCCCACTGAAGCTTTCTTT | CASSISRGPTEAFF
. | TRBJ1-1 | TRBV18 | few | TGTGCCAGCTACCCCAGCATGAACACTGAAGCTTTCTTT | CASYPSMNTEAFF
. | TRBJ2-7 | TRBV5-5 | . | TGTGCCAGCAACAAGGGTACACCTTACGAGCAGTACTTC | CASNKGTPYEQYF
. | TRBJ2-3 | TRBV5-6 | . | TGTGCCAGCGCCCGGACTGGCACAGATACGCAGTATTTT | CASARTGTDTQYF
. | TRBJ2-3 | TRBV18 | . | TGTGCCAGCTCACCATTGACAGGAACAGATACGCAGTATTTT | CASSPLTGTDTQYF
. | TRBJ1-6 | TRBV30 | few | TGTGCCTGGAGTGTACGTGGCGTCGGTTCACCCCTCCACTTT | CAWSVRGVGSPLHF
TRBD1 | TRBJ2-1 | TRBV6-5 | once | TGTGCCAGCAGTTACGGCCGGAGGGTGGACAGGGGTGAGCAGTTCTTC | CASSYGRRVDRGEQFF
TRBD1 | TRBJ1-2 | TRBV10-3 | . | TGTGCCATCAACCCCGGGGACAGGGAAGGCTACACCTTC | CAINPGDREGYTF
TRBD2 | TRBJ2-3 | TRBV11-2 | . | TGTGCCAGCAGCAGTAGCGGGGGGGCAGATACGCAGTATTTT | CASSSSGGADTQYF
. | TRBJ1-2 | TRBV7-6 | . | TGTGCCAGCAGCTCCGCCGGGGGGACCTATGGCTACACCTTC | CASSSAGGTYGYTF
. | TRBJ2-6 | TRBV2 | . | TGTGCCACAACCCCAGGGGTTTACTCTGGGGCCAACGTCCTGACTTTC | CATTPGVYSGANVLTF
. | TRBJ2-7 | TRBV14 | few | TGTGCCAGCAGCAGGGTAGGGGAAGTGTACGAGCAGTACTTC | CASSRVGEVYEQYF
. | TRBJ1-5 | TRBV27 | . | TGTGCCAGCAGTCCCGGACTCCGCTATAGCAATCAGCCCCAGCATTTT | CASSPGLRYSNQPQHF
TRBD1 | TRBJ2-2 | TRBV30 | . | TGTGCCTGGGGACAGGGCTGGGCCGGGGAGCTGTTTTTT | CAWGQGWAGELFF
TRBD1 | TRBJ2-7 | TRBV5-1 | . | TGCGCCAGCAGCTTGGGGCAGGGGGTCTACGAGCAGTACTTC | CASSLGQGVYEQYF
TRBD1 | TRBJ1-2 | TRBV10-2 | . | TGCGCCAGCAGTGCCCGGACAGGTTCGGACTATGGCTACACCTTC | CASSARTGSDYGYTF
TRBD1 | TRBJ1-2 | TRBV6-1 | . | TGTGCCAGCAGTGACAGGGGGTTAATCTATGGCTACACCTTC | CASSDRGLIYGYTF
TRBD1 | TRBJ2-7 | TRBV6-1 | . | TGTGCCAGCACTAGGACAGGGTCATCCTACGAGCAGTACTTC | CASTRTGSSYEQYF
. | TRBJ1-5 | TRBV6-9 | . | TGTGCCAGCAGCGGATATCAGCCCCAGCATTTT | CASSGYQPQHF
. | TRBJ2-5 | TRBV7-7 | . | TGTGCCAGCAGCCGGGACTTTGAAGAGACCCAGTACTTC | CASSRDFEETQYF
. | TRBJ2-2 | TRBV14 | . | TGTGCCAGCAGTCCCCTCTATACGAGGGCTACTGGGGAGCTGTTTTTT | CASSPLYTRATGELFF
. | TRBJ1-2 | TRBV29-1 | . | TGCAGCGTTGGGGGAGGGCTTGAGGGCTATGGCTACACCTTC | CSVGGGLEGYGYTF
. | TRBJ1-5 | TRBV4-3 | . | TGCGCCAGCAGCCAACTCAGGGATCAGCCCCAGCATTTT | CASSQLRDQPQHF